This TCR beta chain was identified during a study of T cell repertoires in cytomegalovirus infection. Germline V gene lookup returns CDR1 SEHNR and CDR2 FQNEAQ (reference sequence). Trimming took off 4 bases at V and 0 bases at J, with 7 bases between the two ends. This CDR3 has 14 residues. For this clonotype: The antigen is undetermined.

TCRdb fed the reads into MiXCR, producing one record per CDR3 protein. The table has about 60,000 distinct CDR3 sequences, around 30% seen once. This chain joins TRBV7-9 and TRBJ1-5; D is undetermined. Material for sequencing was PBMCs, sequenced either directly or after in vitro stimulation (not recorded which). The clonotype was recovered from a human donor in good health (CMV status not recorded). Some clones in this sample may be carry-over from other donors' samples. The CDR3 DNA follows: TGTGCCAGCAGCTATTCCTTTAGCAATCAGCCCCAGCATTTT. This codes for CASSYSFSNQPQHF.